This TCR beta chain was identified during a study of blood T cell repertoires in COVID-19. Study-wide background: Acute and convalescent COVID-19 samples came from the United States, Italy and Spain. The cDNA or gDNA used as material had been derived from T cells, B-cell-depleted T cells, or PBMCs.

Germline values: CDR1 LGHDT, CDR2 YNNKEL (reference sequence). The CDR3 runs to 16 residues. Trimming shortened V by 1 base and J by 3 bases, and 16 bases separated the two germline ends. In the original analysis: The assay estimated nucleated cells by amplifying reference gene primers. The table came from immunoSEQ multiplex PCR; TCRdb's copy has only in-frame clones and leaves some out. That table supplies the V and J calls and clone size; D and trimming were determined from the DNA. In the table there are about 76,000 clones, 87% of which are singletons. V and J are TRBV3-1 (or the pseudogene TRBV3-2) and TRBJ2-7; D remains unclear. This receptor was obtained from a man aged 25 to 40 with acute or convalescent COVID-19. Sequencing input: peripheral blood. The CDR3 spells CASSQVFRGSHYEQYF. DNA for the CDR3: TGTGCCAGCAGCCAAGTTTTTCGTGGCAGTCACTACGAGCAGTACTTC.